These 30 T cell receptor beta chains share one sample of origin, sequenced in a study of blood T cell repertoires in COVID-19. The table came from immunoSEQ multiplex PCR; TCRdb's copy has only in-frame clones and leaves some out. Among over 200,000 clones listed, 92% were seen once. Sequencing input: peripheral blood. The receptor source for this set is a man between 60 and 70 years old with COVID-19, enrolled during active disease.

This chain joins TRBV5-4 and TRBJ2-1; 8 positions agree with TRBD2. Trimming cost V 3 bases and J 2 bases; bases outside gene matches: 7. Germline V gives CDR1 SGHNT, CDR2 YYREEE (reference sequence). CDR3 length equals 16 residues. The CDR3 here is CASSSIAGSTYNEQFF. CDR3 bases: TGTGCCAGCAGCTCGATAGCGGGAAGTACCTACAATGAGCAGTTCTTC.

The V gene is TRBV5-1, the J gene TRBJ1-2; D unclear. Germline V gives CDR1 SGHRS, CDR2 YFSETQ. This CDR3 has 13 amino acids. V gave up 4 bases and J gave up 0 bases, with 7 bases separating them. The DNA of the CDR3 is TGCGCCAGCAGCCCCCCTTCTAACTATGGCTACACCTTC. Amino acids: CASSPPSNYGYTF. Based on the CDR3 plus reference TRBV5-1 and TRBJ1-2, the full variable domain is KAGVTQTPRYLIKTRGQQVTLSCSPISGHRSVSWYQQTPGQGLQFLFEYFSETQRNKGNFPGRFSGRQFSNSRSEMNVSTLELGDSALYLCASSPPSNYGYTFGSGTRLTVV.

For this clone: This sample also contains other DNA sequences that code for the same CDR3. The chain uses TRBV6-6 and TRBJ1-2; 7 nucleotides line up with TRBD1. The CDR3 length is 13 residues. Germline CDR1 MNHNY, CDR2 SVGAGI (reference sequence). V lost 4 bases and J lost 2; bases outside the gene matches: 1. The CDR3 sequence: CASSSTGNYGYTF. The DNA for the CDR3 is TGTGCCAGCAGTTCGACAGGGAACTATGGCTACACCTTC.

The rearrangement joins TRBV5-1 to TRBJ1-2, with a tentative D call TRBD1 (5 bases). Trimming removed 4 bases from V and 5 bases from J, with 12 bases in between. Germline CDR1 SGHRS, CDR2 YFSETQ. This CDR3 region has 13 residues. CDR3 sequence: CASSGGEPYGYTF. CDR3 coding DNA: TGCGCCAGCAGCGGGGGGGAACCTTATGGCTACACCTTC.

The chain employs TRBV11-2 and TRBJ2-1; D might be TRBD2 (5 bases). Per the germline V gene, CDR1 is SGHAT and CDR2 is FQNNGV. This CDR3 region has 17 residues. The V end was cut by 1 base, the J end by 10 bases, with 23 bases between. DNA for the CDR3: TGTGCCAGCAGCTTAGTTCGGCGAGGACTGGGCTTCCAGGAGCAGTTCTTC. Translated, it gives CASSLVRRGLGFQEQFF.

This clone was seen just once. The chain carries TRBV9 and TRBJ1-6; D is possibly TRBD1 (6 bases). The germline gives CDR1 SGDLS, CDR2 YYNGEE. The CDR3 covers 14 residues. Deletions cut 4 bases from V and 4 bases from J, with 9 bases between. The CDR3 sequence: CASSPGQYNSPLHF. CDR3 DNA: TGTGCCAGCAGCCCCGGACAGTATAATTCACCCCTCCACTTT.

CDR3 region: CASNRNTEAFF. The CDR3 DNA follows: TGTGCCAGCAACAGGAACACTGAAGCTTTCTTT. The gene calls are TRBV2 and TRBJ1-1; D remains unclear. The CDR3 covers 11 residues. Trimming cost V 7 bases and J 1 base, with 4 bases left between them. CDR1 and CDR2 from the germline V gene are SNHLY and FYNNEI.

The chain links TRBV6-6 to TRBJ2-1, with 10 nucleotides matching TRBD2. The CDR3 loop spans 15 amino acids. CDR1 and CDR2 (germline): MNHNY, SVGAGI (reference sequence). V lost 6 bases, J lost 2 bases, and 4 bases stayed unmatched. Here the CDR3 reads CASRVSGGPYNEQFF. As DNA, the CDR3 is TGTGCCAGCAGGGTTAGCGGGGGGCCCTACAATGAGCAGTTCTTC.

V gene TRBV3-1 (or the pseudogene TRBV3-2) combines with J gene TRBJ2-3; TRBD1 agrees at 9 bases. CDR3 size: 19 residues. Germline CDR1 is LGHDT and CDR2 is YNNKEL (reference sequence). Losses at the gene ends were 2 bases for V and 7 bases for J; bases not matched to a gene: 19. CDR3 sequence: CASSQRQRRSGQGTNTQYF. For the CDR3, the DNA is TGTGCCAGCAGCCAAAGACAAAGAAGGTCGGGACAGGGTACCAATACGCAGTATTTT.

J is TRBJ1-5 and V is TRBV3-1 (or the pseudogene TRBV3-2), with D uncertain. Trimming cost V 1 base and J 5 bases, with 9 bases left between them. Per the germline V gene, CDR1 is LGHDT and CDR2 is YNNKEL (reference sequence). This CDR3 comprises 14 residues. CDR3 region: CASSQGSGDQPQHF. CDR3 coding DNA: TGTGCCAGCAGCCAAGGGTCCGGGGATCAGCCCCAGCATTTT.

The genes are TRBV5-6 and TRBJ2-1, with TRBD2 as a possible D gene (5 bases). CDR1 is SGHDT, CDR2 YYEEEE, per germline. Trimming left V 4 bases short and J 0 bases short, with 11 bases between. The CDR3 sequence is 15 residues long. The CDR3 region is CASSGAGISYNEQFF. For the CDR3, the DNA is TGTGCCAGCAGCGGCGCGGGCATCTCCTACAATGAGCAGTTCTTC. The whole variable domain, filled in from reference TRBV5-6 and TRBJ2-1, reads DAGVTQSPTHLIKTRGQQVTLRCSPKSGHDTVSWYQQALGQGPQFIFQYYEEEERQRGNFPDRFSGHQFPNYSSELNVNALLLGDSALYLCASSGAGISYNEQFFGPGTRLTVL.

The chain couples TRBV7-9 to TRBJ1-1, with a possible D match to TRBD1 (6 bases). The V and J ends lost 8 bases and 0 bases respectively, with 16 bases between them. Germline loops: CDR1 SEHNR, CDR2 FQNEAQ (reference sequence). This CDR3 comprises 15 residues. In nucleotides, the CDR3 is TGTGCCAGCGGGACGGGGGGGGCCTTGAACACTGAAGCTTTCTTT. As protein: CASGTGGALNTEAFF.

The CDR3 nucleotides are TGCGCCAGCAGCCAAGGGAGGAGGGATAATGAAAAACTGTTTTTT. It codes for CASSQGRRDNEKLFF. The gene calls are TRBV4-1 and TRBJ1-4; unclear D gene. Trimming cost V 1 base and J 4 bases, with 10 bases left between them. The germline CDR1 and CDR2 sequences are MGHRA and YSYEKL. The length of the CDR3 is 15 residues.

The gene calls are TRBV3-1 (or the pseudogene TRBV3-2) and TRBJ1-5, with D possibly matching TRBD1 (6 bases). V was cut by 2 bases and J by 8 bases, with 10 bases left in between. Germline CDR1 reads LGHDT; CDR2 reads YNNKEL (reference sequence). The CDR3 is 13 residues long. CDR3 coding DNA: TGTGCCAGCAGCCAAACAGGGAGGGAGCCCCAGCATTTT. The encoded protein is CASSQTGREPQHF.

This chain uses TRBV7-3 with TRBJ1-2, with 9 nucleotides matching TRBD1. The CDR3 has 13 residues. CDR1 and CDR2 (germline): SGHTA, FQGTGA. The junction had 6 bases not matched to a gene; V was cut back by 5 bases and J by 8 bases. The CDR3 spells CASSPGTGRGYTF. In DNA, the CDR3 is TGTGCCAGCAGCCCCGGGACAGGGCGCGGCTACACCTTC.

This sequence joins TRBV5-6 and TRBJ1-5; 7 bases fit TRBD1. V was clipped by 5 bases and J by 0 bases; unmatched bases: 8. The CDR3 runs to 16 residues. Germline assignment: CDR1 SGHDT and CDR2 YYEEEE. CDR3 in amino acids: CASSTSGTASNQPQHF. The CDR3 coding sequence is TGTGCCAGCAGTACATCCGGGACAGCTAGCAATCAGCCCCAGCATTTT.

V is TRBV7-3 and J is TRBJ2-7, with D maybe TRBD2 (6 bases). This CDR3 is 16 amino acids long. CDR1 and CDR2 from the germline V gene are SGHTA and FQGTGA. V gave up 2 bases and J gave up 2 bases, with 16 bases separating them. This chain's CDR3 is CASSLDTAGRPYEQYF. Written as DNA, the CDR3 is TGTGCCAGCAGCTTAGACACCGCGGGACGACCCTACGAGCAGTACTTC.

CDR3 coding DNA: TGTGCCAGCAGCTCCCCTAGACAGGGGGGTACCAAAAACATTCAGTACTTC. It codes for CASSSPRQGGTKNIQYF. The genes are TRBV7-2 and TRBJ2-4; TRBD1 matches at 9 bases. Germline V gene lookup returns CDR1 SGHTA and CDR2 FQGNSA. The CDR3 loop spans 17 amino acids. V lost 4 bases and J lost 2; bases outside the gene matches: 9.

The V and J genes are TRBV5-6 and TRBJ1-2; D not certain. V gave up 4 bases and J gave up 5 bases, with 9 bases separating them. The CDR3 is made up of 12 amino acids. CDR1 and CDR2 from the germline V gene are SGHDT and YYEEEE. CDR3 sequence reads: CASSQPRYGYTF. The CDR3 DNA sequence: TGTGCCAGCAGCCAACCCAGGTATGGCTACACCTTC.

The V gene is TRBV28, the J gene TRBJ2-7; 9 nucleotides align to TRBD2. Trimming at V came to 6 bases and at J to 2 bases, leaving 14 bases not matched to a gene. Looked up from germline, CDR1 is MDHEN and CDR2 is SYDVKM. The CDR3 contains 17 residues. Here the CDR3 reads CASRSLVQREAPYEQYF. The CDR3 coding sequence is TGTGCCAGCAGAAGTCTGGTTCAGCGGGAGGCCCCCTACGAGCAGTACTTC.

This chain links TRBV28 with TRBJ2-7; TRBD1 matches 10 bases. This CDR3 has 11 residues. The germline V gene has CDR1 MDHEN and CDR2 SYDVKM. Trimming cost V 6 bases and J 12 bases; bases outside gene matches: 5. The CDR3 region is CASSLGQGTYF. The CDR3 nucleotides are TGTGCCAGCAGCTTGGGACAGGGGACGTACTTC.

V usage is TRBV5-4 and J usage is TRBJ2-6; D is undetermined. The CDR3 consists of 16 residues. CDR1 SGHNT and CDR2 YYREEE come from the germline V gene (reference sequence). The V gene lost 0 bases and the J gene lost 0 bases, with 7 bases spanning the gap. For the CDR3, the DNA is TGTGCCAGCAGCTTGGTACAGACCTCTGGGGCCAACGTCCTGACTTTC. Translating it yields CASSLVQTSGANVLTF.

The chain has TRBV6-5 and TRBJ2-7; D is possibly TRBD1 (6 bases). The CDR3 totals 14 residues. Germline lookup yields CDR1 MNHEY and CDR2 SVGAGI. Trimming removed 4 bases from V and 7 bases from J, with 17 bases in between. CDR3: CASSSFQGPAEQYF. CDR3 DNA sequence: TGTGCCAGCAGTTCTTTTCAGGGGCCGGCGGAGCAGTACTTC.

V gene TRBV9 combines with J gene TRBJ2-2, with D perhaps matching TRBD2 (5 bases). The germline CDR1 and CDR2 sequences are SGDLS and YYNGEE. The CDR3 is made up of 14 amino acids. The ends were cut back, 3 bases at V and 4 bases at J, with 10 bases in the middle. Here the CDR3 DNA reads TGTGCCAGCAGCGGGCGGGCCGTCACCGGGGAGCTGTTTTTT. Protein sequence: CASSGRAVTGELFF.

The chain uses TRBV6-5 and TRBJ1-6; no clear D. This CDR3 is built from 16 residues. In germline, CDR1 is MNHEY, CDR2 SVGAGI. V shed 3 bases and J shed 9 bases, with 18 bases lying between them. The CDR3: CASSYHSPGTSSPLHF. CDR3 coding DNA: TGTGCCAGCAGTTATCACTCCCCAGGCACAAGTTCACCCCTCCACTTT.

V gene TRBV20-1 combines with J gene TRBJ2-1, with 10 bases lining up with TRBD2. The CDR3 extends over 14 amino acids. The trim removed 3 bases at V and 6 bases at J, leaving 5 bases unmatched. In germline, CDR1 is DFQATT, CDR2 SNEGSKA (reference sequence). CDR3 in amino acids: CSASSGLASNEQFF. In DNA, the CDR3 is TGCAGTGCTAGTTCGGGACTAGCGAGCAATGAGCAGTTCTTC.

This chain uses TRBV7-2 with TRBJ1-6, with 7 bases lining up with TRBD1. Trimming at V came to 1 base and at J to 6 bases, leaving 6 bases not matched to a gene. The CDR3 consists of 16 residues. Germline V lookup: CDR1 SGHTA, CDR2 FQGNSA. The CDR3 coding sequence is TGTGCCAGCAGCTTAGTAGCGGGACAGAGTAATTCACCCCTCCACTTT. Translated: CASSLVAGQSNSPLHF.

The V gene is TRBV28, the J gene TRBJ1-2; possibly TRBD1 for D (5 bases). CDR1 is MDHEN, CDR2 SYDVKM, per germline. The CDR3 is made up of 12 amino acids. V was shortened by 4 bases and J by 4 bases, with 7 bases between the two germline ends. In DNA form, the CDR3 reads TGTGCCAGCAGTTCCAGGGTCTATGGCTACACCTTC. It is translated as CASSSRVYGYTF.

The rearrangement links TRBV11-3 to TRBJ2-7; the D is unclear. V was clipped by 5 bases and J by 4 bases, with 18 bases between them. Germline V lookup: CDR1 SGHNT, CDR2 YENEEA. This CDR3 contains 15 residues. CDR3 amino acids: CASSATRYSSYEQYF. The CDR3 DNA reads TGTGCCAGCAGCGCTACTCGGTATAGTTCGTACGAGCAGTACTTC.

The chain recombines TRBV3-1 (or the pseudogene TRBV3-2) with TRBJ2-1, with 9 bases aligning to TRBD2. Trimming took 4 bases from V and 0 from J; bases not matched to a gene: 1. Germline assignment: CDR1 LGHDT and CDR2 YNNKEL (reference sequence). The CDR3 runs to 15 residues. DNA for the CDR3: TGTGCCAGCAGCCTTAGCGGGGGCTCCTACAATGAGCAGTTCTTC. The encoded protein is CASSLSGGSYNEQFF.